Each of the 26 T cell receptor beta chains below was sequenced from the same sample in a study of blood T cell repertoires in COVID-19. Profiled with immunoSEQ multiplex PCR; TCRdb holds only in-frame clones, not every one. The table has nearly 15,000 clones, roughly nine tenths seen once. The sequenced material came from peripheral blood. These TCRs come from a human donor in a cohort sampled during active COVID-19.

This clone was seen a handful of times. The gene calls are TRBV2 and TRBJ1-5, with a weak D call TRBD1 (5 bases). Trimming stripped 7 bases from V and 7 bases from J, with 20 bases between. The CDR3 loop spans 15 amino acids. Germline loops: CDR1 SNHLY, CDR2 FYNNEI. The CDR3, as DNA: TGTGCCAGCACCAAGGGCACAGGTGGGAACCAGCCCCAGCATTTT. It translates to CASTKGTGGNQPQHF.

The chain carries TRBV7-9 and TRBJ2-7; TRBD1 aligns across 8 bases. The CDR3 contains 16 residues. In germline, CDR1 is SEHNR, CDR2 FQNEAQ (reference sequence). The ends lost 5 bases at V and 3 bases at J; junction bases unmatched: 12. CDR3 sequence reads: CASSGGGRQGFYEQYF. The CDR3 DNA sequence: TGTGCCAGCAGCGGAGGAGGACGACAGGGGTTCTACGAGCAGTACTTC.

The chain carries TRBV3-1 (or the pseudogene TRBV3-2) and TRBJ1-1; 7 bases fit TRBD1. The CDR3 is made up of 16 amino acids. The germline gives CDR1 LGHDT, CDR2 YNNKEL (reference sequence). Trimming cost V 3 bases and J 6 bases; bases outside gene matches: 13. The DNA of the CDR3 is TGTGCCAGCAGCCAGCCCCAGACAGGGCGTCAGGCTGAAGCTTTCTTT. This codes for CASSQPQTGRQAEAFF.

DNA of the CDR3: TGCGCCAGCAGCGCACAGGGCCCTGGAAACACCATATATTTT. It codes for CASSAQGPGNTIYF. V is TRBV5-1 and J is TRBJ1-3; TRBD1 is a possible D gene (6 bases). The V end was cut by 4 bases, the J end by 2 bases, with 10 bases between. The CDR3 sequence is 14 residues long. The germline V gene encodes CDR1 SGHRS and CDR2 YFSETQ.

J is TRBJ2-5 and V is TRBV5-1, with 16 bases lining up with TRBD2. V gave up 7 bases and J gave up 4 bases; unmatched junction bases: 7. CDR1 is SGHRS and CDR2 is YFSETQ in the germline V gene. This CDR3 is 16 amino acids long. The CDR3 here is CASSGLAGGQGETQYF. CDR3 in DNA: TGCGCCAGCTCGGGACTAGCGGGGGGGCAAGGAGAGACCCAGTACTTC. Full variable domain (rest looked up from reference TRBV5-1 and TRBJ2-5): KAGVTQTPRYLIKTRGQQVTLSCSPISGHRSVSWYQQTPGQGLQFLFEYFSETQRNKGNFPGRFSGRQFSNSRSEMNVSTLELGDSALYLCASSGLAGGQGETQYFGPGTRLLVL.

The V call is TRBV7-6, the J call TRBJ1-1; TRBD1 agrees at 7 bases. The germline CDR1 and CDR2 sequences are SGHVS and FNYEAQ. The CDR3 has 15 residues. The V gene end was trimmed by 4 bases and the J gene end by 0 bases; junction bases not matched to a gene: 5. The CDR3 reads CASSSGQAMNTEAFF. The CDR3 DNA sequence: TGTGCCAGCAGCTCCGGACAGGCGATGAACACTGAAGCTTTCTTT.

The chain employs TRBV30 and TRBJ1-2; D is unresolved. Looked up from germline, CDR1 is GTSNPN and CDR2 is SVGIG (reference sequence). The V gene lost 1 base and the J gene lost 14 bases, with 11 bases spanning the gap. CDR3 length: 10 amino acids. The CDR3 reads CAWSARVSTF. DNA for the CDR3: TGTGCCTGGAGTGCGAGGGTTTCAACCTTC.

V usage is TRBV5-1 and J usage is TRBJ2-1; 7 positions agree with TRBD1. After removal of 3 bases from V and 6 bases from J, the junction contained 9 bases not matched to a gene. CDR1 and CDR2 from the germline V gene are SGHRS and YFSETQ. CDR3 length: 15 residues. The CDR3: CASSSTGTEGNEQFF. The CDR3 DNA sequence: TGCGCCAGCAGCTCGACCGGGACAGAAGGCAATGAGCAGTTCTTC.

The gene calls are TRBV19 and TRBJ2-3; a possible D gene is TRBD1 (5 bases). CDR3 length equals 12 residues. V was trimmed by 7 bases and J by 4 bases, leaving 9 bases between them. Germline lookup yields CDR1 LNHDA and CDR2 SQIVND (reference sequence). The CDR3 DNA is TGTGCCAGTACTCAGGGCGCAGATACGCAGTATTTT. This encodes CASTQGADTQYF.

The chain couples TRBV11-2 to TRBJ2-7; TRBD1 aligns across 9 bases. The CDR3 totals 14 residues. From germline, CDR1 is SGHAT and CDR2 FQNNGV. V was clipped by 4 bases and J by 4 bases; unmatched bases: 5. The CDR3 reads CASSSGTGTYEQYF. In DNA, the CDR3 is TGTGCCAGCAGCTCCGGGACAGGGACATACGAGCAGTACTTC.

CDR3 sequence: CASSLSGRFPGNTIYF. The CDR3 region has the DNA TGTGCCAGCAGTTTATCGGGGCGCTTTCCTGGAAACACCATATATTTT. The rearrangement uses TRBV27 and TRBJ1-3; possible D gene TRBD1, 5 bases. The germline V and J ends were trimmed by 0 bases and 2 bases, with 11 bases remaining between them. Germline assignment: CDR1 MNHEY and CDR2 SMNVEV (reference sequence). The CDR3 is made up of 16 amino acids.

V gene TRBV2 combines with J gene TRBJ1-1, with no clear D. Trimming pared 8 bases from V and 0 bases from J, leaving 13 bases between. The CDR3 sequence is 14 residues long. Germline loops: CDR1 SNHLY, CDR2 FYNNEI. CDR3 amino acids: CASHLGRVNTEAFF. The CDR3 coding sequence is TGTGCCAGCCACTTGGGCAGAGTGAACACTGAAGCTTTCTTT. Full variable domain (outside the CDR3, taken from reference TRBV2 and TRBJ1-1): EPEVTQTPSHQVTQMGQEVILRCVPISNHLYFYWYRQILGQKVEFLVSFYNNEISEKSEIFDDQFSVERPDGSNFTLKIRSTKLEDSAMYFCASHLGRVNTEAFFGQGTRLTVV.

The chain carries TRBV30 and TRBJ1-1, with a tentative D call TRBD1 (5 bases). This CDR3 region has 14 residues. Germline CDR1 GTSNPN, CDR2 SVGIG (reference sequence). The ends were cut back, 8 bases at V and 1 base at J, with 17 bases in the middle. The CDR3: CAQAPAGGNTEAFF. The DNA of the CDR3 is TGTGCCCAAGCACCGGCGGGGGGGAACACTGAAGCTTTCTTT.

V gene TRBV20-1 combines with J gene TRBJ2-3, with 7 bases aligning to TRBD1. V lost 3 bases to trimming and J lost 4 bases; unmatched junction nucleotides: 10. This CDR3 contains 15 residues. In germline, CDR1 is DFQATT, CDR2 SNEGSKA (reference sequence). CDR3: CSASRGQVISDTQYF. In nucleotides, the CDR3 is TGCAGTGCTAGTCGAGGACAGGTTATTTCAGATACGCAGTATTTT.

The J gene is TRBJ1-1, the V gene TRBV18; D unclear. This CDR3 has 16 residues. V was shortened by 0 bases and J by 0 bases, with 11 bases between the two germline ends. Germline CDR1 reads KGHSH; CDR2 reads LQKENI. DNA for the CDR3: TGTGCCAGCTCACCACCTAGTGTCGCGGTGAACACTGAAGCTTTCTTT. Residues: CASSPPSVAVNTEAFF.

The genes are TRBV7-2 and TRBJ2-7; 9 nucleotides match TRBD1. Germline trimming cut 5 bases from V and 3 bases from J; bases unmatched to any gene: 5. Germline CDR1 is SGHTA and CDR2 is FQGNSA. CDR3 length: 14 amino acids. CDR3 protein: CASSRETGGYEQYF. CDR3 nucleotide sequence: TGTGCCAGCAGCCGGGAGACAGGGGGCTACGAGCAGTACTTC.

V and J are TRBV5-4 and TRBJ2-3; D uncertain. CDR1 SGHNT and CDR2 YYREEE come from the germline V gene (reference sequence). The V and J ends lost 0 bases and 5 bases respectively, with 16 bases between them. There are 16 residues in the CDR3. The CDR3 loop is CASSLDGSPIVDTQYF. The CDR3 DNA reads TGTGCCAGCAGCTTGGACGGGTCGCCCATTGTAGATACGCAGTATTTT.

The chain recombines TRBV19 with TRBJ1-2; D unclear. The CDR3 spans 16 residues. V dropped 3 bases and J dropped 0 bases, with 14 bases sitting between them. CDR1 and CDR2 (germline): LNHDA, SQIVND (reference sequence). The DNA for the CDR3 is TGTGCCAGTAGTATTTGGTCGGCGGCGGCTAACTATGGCTACACCTTC. As protein: CASSIWSAAANYGYTF. Full variable domain (outside the CDR3, taken from reference TRBV19 and TRBJ1-2): DGGITQSPKYLFRKEGQNVTLSCEQNLNHDAMYWYRQDPGQGLRLIYYSQIVNDFQKGDIAEGYSVSREKKESFPLTVTSAQKNPTAFYLCASSIWSAAANYGYTFGSGTRLTVV.

This clone was recorded once. This chain joins TRBV6-6 and TRBJ2-5; TRBD1 aligns across 9 bases. Germline V gene lookup returns CDR1 MNHNY and CDR2 SVGAGI (reference sequence). CDR3 length: 14 residues. Trimming cost V 6 bases and J 4 bases; bases outside gene matches: 6. The CDR3 DNA is TGTGCCAGCAGGGAGACAGGGGGAGCAGAGACCCAGTACTTC. Translating gives CASRETGGAETQYF.

The chain links TRBV30 to TRBJ1-1; tentatively, D is TRBD1 (6 bases). Trimming removed 3 bases at V and 5 bases at J, with 16 bases between. Germline V gene lookup returns CDR1 GTSNPN and CDR2 SVGIG (reference sequence). The CDR3 has 14 amino acids. CDR3 residues: CAWSRGGGQTEAFF. In nucleotides, the CDR3 is TGTGCCTGGAGCCGAGGGGGGGGGCAAACTGAAGCTTTCTTT.

V gene TRBV13 combines with J gene TRBJ2-7; TRBD1 aligns across 8 bases. The ends lost 5 bases at V and 1 base at J; junction bases unmatched: 10. Per germline, CDR1 PRHDT and CDR2 FYEKMQ (reference sequence). The CDR3 runs to 16 residues. CDR3 amino acids: CASSPTRDRTSYEQYF. CDR3 coding DNA: TGTGCCAGCAGCCCAACCCGGGACAGGACTTCCTACGAGCAGTACTTC.

The chain links TRBV7-9 to TRBJ2-7; D uncertain. Germline V gives CDR1 SEHNR, CDR2 FQNEAQ (reference sequence). V lost 4 bases and J 4 bases, leaving 14 bases between the germline ends. The CDR3 is made up of 14 amino acids. CDR3 amino acids: CASSSGWQHYEQYF. The CDR3 region has the DNA TGTGCCAGCAGCTCAGGATGGCAGCATTACGAGCAGTACTTC.

This clone was observed a few times. J is TRBJ1-5 and V is TRBV7-9; D gene uncertain. This CDR3 spans 13 amino acids. CDR1 is SEHNR and CDR2 is FQNEAQ in the germline V gene (reference sequence). V lost 5 bases, J lost 5 bases, and 10 bases lay in between. CDR3 protein: CASSIGEDQPQHF. CDR3 DNA sequence: TGTGCCAGCAGCATCGGGGAGGATCAGCCCCAGCATTTT.

The chain combines TRBV3-1 (or the pseudogene TRBV3-2) with TRBJ2-7, with 9 bases fitting TRBD2. This CDR3 is 16 amino acids long. Germline CDR1 and CDR2: LGHDT and YNNKEL (reference sequence). The ends lost 1 base at V and 3 bases at J; junction bases unmatched: 7. The CDR3 DNA is TGTGCCAGCAGCCAAGCCGGGACTAGCTGGGGCTACGAGCAGTACTTC. Its protein product is CASSQAGTSWGYEQYF.

CDR3 sequence reads: CASSQEPGRYGYTF. The DNA of the CDR3 is TGTGCCAGCAGCCAAGAGCCGGGTCGCTATGGCTACACCTTC. V usage is TRBV3-1 (or the pseudogene TRBV3-2) and J usage is TRBJ1-2; D is ambiguous. Germline V lookup: CDR1 LGHDT, CDR2 YNNKEL (reference sequence). This CDR3 region has 14 residues. The V and J ends lost 0 bases and 4 bases respectively, with 9 bases between them.

The chain uses TRBV4-1 and TRBJ2-1, with 11 bases that match TRBD2. Germline values: CDR1 MGHRA, CDR2 YSYEKL. The J segment lost 9 bases and the V segment lost 0 bases, leaving 22 bases of the junction unmatched. The CDR3 totals 21 residues. The CDR3 region is CASSQDAIAGGETYNEIEQFF. The CDR3 DNA sequence: TGCGCCAGCAGCCAAGATGCTATAGCGGGGGGGGAAACCTACAATGAAATTGAGCAGTTCTTC.